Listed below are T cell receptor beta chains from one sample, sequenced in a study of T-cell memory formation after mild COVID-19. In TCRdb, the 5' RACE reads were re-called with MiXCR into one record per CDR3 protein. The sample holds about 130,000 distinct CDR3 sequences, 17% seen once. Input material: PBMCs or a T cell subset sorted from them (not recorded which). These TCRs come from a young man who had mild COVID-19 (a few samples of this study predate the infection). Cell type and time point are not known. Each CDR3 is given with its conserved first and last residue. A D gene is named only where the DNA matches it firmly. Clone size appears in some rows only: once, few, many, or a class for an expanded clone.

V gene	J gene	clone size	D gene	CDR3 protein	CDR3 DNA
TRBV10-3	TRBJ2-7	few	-	CAIRQRDGSGPSYEQYF	TGTGCCATCAGACAGAGGGACGGGAGCGGGCCCTCCTACGAGCAGTACTTC
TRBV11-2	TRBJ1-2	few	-	CASSLVPGYYGYTF	TGTGCCAGCAGCTTAGTGCCGGGTTACTATGGCTACACCTTC
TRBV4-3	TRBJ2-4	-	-	CASSQPGESNIQYF	TGCGCCAGCAGCCAACCGGGAGAGTCAAACATTCAGTACTTC
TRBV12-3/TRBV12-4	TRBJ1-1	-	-	CASSLARRAFF	TGTGCCAGCAGTTTAGCCCGGAGGGCTTTCTTT
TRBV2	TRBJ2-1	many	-	CASSEARELLAWFF	TGTGCCAGCAGTGAAGCGCGAGAGTTACTAGCCTGGTTCTTC
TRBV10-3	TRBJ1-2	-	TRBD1	CAIRDREGYGYTF	TGTGCCATCAGGGACAGGGAGGGCTATGGCTACACCTTC
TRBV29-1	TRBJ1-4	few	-	CSVEGINEKLFF	TGCAGCGTTGAGGGGATAAATGAAAAACTGTTTTTT
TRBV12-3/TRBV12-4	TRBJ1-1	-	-	CASSLMGAFF	TGTGCCAGCAGTTTGATGGGTGCTTTCTTT
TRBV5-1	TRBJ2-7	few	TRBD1	CASSLARDSSYEQYF	TGCGCCAGCAGCTTGGCCCGGGACAGTTCCTACGAGCAGTACTTC
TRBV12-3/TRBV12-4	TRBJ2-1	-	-	CASRGLSSSSYNEQFF	TGTGCCAGCAGAGGACTGTCCTCAAGCTCCTACAATGAGCAGTTCTTC
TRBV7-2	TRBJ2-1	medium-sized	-	CASSSNSYNEQFF	TGTGCCAGCAGCTCCAACTCCTACAATGAGCAGTTCTTC
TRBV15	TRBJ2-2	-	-	CATSRAPPDTGELFF	TGTGCCACCAGCAGAGCCCCCCCGGACACCGGGGAGCTGTTTTTT
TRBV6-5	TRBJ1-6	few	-	CASSYSRWGADNSPLHF	TGTGCCAGCAGTTACTCGAGATGGGGGGCCGACAATTCACCCCTCCACTTT
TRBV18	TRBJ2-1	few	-	CASSPQGGPYNEQFF	TGTGCCAGCTCACCACAGGGAGGACCCTACAATGAGCAGTTCTTC
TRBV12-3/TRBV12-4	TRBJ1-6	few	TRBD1	CASSPTGGSGSPLHF	TGTGCCAGCAGTCCTACAGGGGGGAGTGGGTCACCCCTCCACTTT
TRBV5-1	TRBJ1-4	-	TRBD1	CASSQTGSTNEKLFF	TGCGCCAGCAGCCAGACAGGGTCAACTAATGAAAAACTGTTTTTT
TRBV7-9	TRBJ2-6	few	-	CAGRGSGANVLTF	TGTGCCGGCCGGGGCTCTGGGGCCAACGTCCTGACTTTC
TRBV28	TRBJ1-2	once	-	CASSLLPYNYGYTF	TGTGCCAGCAGTTTATTGCCCTATAACTATGGCTACACCTTC
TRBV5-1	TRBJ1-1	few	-	CASNGVTNTEAFF	TGCGCCAGCAACGGGGTCACGAACACTGAAGCTTTCTTT
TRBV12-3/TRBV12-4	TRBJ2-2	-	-	CASSFRGPGELFF	TGTGCCAGCAGTTTCCGGGGGCCCGGGGAGCTGTTTTTT
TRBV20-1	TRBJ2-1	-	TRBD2	CSAPRPQRGDNEQFF	TGCAGTGCCCCCCGCCCCCAGCGGGGGGACAATGAGCAGTTCTTC
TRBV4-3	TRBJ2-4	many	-	CASSQDTQTKNIQYF	TGCGCCAGCAGCCAAGATACCCAGACCAAAAACATTCAGTACTTC
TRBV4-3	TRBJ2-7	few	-	CASSQNRESYEQYF	TGCGCCAGCAGCCAGAACCGGGAATCCTACGAGCAGTACTTC
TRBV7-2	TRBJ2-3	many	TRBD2	CASSYSGGETDTQYF	TGTGCCAGCAGCTATAGCGGGGGGGAGACAGATACGCAGTATTTT
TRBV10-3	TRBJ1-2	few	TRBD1	CAISAATGTYGYTF	TGTGCCATCAGTGCAGCGACAGGGACCTATGGCTACACCTTC
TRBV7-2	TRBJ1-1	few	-	CASSSRWDTEAFF	TGTGCCAGCAGCTCCAGGTGGGACACTGAAGCTTTCTTT
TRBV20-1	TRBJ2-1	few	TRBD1	CSAQPGQGYNEQFF	TGCAGTGCACAACCGGGACAGGGCTACAATGAGCAGTTCTTC
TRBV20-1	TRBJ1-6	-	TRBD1	CSAGGQLYNSPLHF	TGCAGTGCTGGGGGACAGCTCTATAATTCACCCCTCCACTTT
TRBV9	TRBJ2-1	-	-	CASSVGGGVGGGRFPEQFF	TGTGCCAGCAGCGTAGGGGGTGGCGTTGGAGGGGGCCGGTTTCCTGAGCAGTTCTTC
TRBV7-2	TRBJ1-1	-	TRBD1	CASSLVIRTGKTEAFF	TGTGCCAGCAGCTTAGTTATCAGGACAGGGAAGACTGAAGCTTTCTTT
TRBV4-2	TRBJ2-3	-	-	CASSPSPGGVYSDTQYF	TGTGCCAGCAGCCCTTCCCCGGGCGGCGTATACTCGGATACGCAGTATTTT
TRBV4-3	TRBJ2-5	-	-	CASSQGAQNLYQETQYF	TGCGCCAGCAGCCAGGGAGCACAGAATTTGTACCAAGAGACCCAGTACTTC
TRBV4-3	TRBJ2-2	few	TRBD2	CASSHETLGTINTGELFF	TGCGCCAGCAGCCATGAAACCCTGGGGACTATAAACACCGGGGAGCTGTTTTTT
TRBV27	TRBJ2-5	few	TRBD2	CATRTSGGEETQYF	TGTGCCACCCGGACTAGCGGGGGTGAAGAGACCCAGTACTTC
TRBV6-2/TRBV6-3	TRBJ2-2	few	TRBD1	CASSTTGRGTGELFF	TGTGCCAGCAGTACGACAGGGCGAGGCACCGGGGAGCTGTTTTTT
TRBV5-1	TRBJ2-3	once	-	CASSLDQGRGTQYF	TGCGCCAGCAGCTTGGACCAGGGCCGCGGTACGCAGTATTTT
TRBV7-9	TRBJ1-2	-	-	CASSSRKGDYGYTF	TGTGCCAGCAGCTCTCGGAAGGGGGACTATGGCTACACCTTC
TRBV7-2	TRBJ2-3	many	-	CASSFDSGLDTQYF	TGTGCCAGCAGCTTTGATAGCGGTCTAGATACGCAGTATTTT
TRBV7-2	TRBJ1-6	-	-	CASSLAWGSSYNSPLHF	TGTGCCAGCAGCTTAGCTTGGGGGAGCTCCTATAATTCACCCCTCCACTTT
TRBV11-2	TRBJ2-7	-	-	CASSLLAASYEQYF	TGTGCCAGCAGCTTACTGGCAGCGTCCTACGAGCAGTACTTC
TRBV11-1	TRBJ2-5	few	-	CASSLTGTQETQYF	TGTGCCAGCAGCTTAACCGGGACACAAGAGACCCAGTACTTC
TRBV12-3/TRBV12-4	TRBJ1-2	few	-	CASSLKWYGYTF	TGTGCCAGCAGTTTAAAGTGGTATGGCTACACCTTC
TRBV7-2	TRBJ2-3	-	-	CASSLDPVPDTQYF	TGTGCCAGCAGCTTAGACCCAGTACCTGATACGCAGTATTTT
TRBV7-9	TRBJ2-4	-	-	CASSYDGGNIQYF	TGTGCCAGCAGCTACGACGGAGGGAACATTCAGTACTTC
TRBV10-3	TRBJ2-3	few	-	CAISESAPDTQYF	TGTGCCATCAGTGAGTCGGCCCCAGATACGCAGTATTTT
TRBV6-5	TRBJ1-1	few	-	CASNSRGVGNTEAFF	TGTGCCAGCAATTCCCGAGGGGTAGGGAACACTGAAGCTTTCTTT
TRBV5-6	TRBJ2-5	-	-	CASSLQLAETQYF	TGTGCCAGCAGCTTGCAGCTAGCAGAGACCCAGTACTTC
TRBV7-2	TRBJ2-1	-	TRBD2	CASSLAPLAGGRGNEQFF	TGTGCCAGCAGCTTAGCCCCCCTAGCGGGGGGGCGGGGGAATGAGCAGTTCTTC
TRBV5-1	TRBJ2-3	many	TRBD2	CASSLTSGGSTDTQYF	TGCGCCAGCAGCCTTACTAGCGGGGGAAGCACAGATACGCAGTATTTT
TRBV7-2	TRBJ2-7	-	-	CASSLGGIPYEQYF	TGTGCCAGCAGCTTAGGTGGTATTCCCTACGAGCAGTACTTC